This T cell receptor beta chain was observed in a study of cytomegalovirus exposure and HLA in healthy donors. PCR employed 60 Vbeta and 13 Jbeta primers. Clones were read by immunoSEQ multiplex PCR, and TCRdb kept only the in-frame ones, dropping some. This sample yields roughly 69,000 clones, of which 73% are seen a single time; 5.4% belongs to the top ten. The CDR3 contains 14 residues. Germline assignment: CDR1 ENHRY and CDR2 SYGVKD. J lost 8 bases, V lost 6 bases, and 9 bases had no gene match. A remark on this clone: Its antigen is not known.

Broader study findings: Later analysis identified about 15,000 TCR beta sequences associated with HLA alleles, using a false discovery rate threshold of 0.05. Reports credit the classifier with highly specific, highly sensitive diagnosis of cytomegalovirus status. It emerged from a later analysis that several of the most significant clusters appeared to be linked to common viral pathogens.

V gene TRBV10-3 combines with J gene TRBJ1-2; 10 bases are shared with TRBD1. Sequencing input: PBMCs. This sequence was found in a man aged 45-60 years in good health and CMV-seronegative. The CDR3 sequence is CAIRATGGVVGYTF. The CDR3 DNA sequence: TGTGCCATCAGAGCGACAGGGGGCGTGGTGGGCTACACCTTC.